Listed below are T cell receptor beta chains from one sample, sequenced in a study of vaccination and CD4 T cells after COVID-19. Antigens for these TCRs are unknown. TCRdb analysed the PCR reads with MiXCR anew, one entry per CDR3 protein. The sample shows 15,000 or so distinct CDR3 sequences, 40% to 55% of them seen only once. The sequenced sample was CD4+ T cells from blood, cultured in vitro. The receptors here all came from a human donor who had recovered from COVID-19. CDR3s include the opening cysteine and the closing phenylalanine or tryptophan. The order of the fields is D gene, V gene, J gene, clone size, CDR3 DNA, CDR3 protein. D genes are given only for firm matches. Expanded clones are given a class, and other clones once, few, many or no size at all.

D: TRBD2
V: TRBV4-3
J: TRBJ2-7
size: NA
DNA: TGCGCCAGCAGCCAAGGGACTAGCGGGGACGAGCAGTACTTC
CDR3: CASSQGTSGDEQYF

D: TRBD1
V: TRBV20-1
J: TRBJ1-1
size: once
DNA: TGCAGTGCAAAGACAGGGAGGTCGAACACTGAAGCTTTCTTT
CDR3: CSAKTGRSNTEAFF

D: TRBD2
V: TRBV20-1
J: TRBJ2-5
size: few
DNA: TGCAGTGCTAGAGATCCCGGACTAGCGTATTTTGGGGGGGAGACCCAGTACTTC
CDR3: CSARDPGLAYFGGETQYF

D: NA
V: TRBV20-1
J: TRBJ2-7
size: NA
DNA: TGCAGTGCCATAAGCGGAAGGAGCTCCTACGAGCAGTACTTC
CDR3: CSAISGRSSYEQYF

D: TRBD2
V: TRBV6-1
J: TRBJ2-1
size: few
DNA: TGTGCCAGCAGGACACGGGGGGGTTCCTACAATGAGCAGTTCTTC
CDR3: CASRTRGGSYNEQFF

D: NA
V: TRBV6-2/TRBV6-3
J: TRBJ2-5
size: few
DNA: TGTGCCAGCAGTCCGACCAGAAGGCCCGCGGGAGAGACCCAGTACTTC
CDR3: CASSPTRRPAGETQYF

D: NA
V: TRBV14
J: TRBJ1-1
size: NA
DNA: TGTGCCAGCAGCCAAACTCGGACTGCCCTAGTAGCTTTCTTT
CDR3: CASSQTRTALVAFF

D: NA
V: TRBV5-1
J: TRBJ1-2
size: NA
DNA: TGCGCCAGCAGCGGTCAGTCTAACTATGGCTACACCTTC
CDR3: CASSGQSNYGYTF

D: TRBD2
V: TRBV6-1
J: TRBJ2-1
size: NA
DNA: TGTGCCAGCATTAATAGCGGGGCTATCCATGAGCAGTTCTTC
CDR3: CASINSGAIHEQFF

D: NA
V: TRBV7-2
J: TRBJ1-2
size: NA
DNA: TGTGCCAGCAGCTTAGAGGGGTCGAGGGACTATGGCTACACCTTC
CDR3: CASSLEGSRDYGYTF

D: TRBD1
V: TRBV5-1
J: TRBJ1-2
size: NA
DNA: TGCGCCAGCAGCAATCCGGGGGGACAGACTCAATTC
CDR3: CASSNPGGQTQF

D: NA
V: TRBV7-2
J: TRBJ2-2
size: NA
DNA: TGTGCCAGCAGCTTGGGGGAACTGAACACCGGGGAGCTGTTTTTT
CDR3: CASSLGELNTGELFF

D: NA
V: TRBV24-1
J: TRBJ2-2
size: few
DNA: TGTGCCACCAGTGATCCCCCGAACACCGGGGAGCTGTTTTTT
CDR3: CATSDPPNTGELFF

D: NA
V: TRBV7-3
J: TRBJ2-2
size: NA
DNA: TGTGCCAGCCGCTCTGGCGCGAACACCGGGGAGCTGTTTTTT
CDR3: CASRSGANTGELFF

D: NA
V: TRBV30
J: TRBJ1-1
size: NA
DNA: TGTGCCTCCAAAAAGTGGCAGGGCACTGAAGCTTTCTTT
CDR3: CASKKWQGTEAFF

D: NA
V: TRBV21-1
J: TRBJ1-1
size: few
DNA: TGTGCCAGCAGCAAAGTCGGCAGTATGAACACTGAAGCTTTCTTT
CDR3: CASSKVGSMNTEAFF

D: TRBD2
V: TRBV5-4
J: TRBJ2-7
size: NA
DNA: TGTGCCAGCAGACCAGGGACTAGCGGGGGAATCTACGAGCAGTACTTC
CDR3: CASRPGTSGGIYEQYF

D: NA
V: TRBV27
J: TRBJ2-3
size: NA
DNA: TGTGCCAGCAGTTTTACTAGCAGCGGTACGCAGTATTTT
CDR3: CASSFTSSGTQYF

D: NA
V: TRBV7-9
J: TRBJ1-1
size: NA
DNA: TGTGCCAGCAGCTTAACGGCTAACGCTGAAGCTTTCTTT
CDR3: CASSLTANAEAFF

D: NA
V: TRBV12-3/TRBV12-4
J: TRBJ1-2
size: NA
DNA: TGTGCCAGCAGTTTCGGCAGGAACTATGGCTACACCTTC
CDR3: CASSFGRNYGYTF

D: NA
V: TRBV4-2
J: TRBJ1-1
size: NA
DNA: TGTGCCAGCAGCCAAGAGAGAGTAATGAACACTGAAGCTTTCTTT
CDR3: CASSQERVMNTEAFF

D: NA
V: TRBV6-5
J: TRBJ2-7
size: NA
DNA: TGTGCCAGCAGTTACGGGGAGGTGGGCGAGCAGTACTTC
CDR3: CASSYGEVGEQYF

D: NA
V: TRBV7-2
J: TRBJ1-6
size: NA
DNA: TGTGCCAGCAGCTCACGAACGTCCACACCCCTCCACTTT
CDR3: CASSSRTSTPLHF

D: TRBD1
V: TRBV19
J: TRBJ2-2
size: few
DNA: TGTGCCAGCTCAGACAGGGAAAGGCCTAGCACCGGGGAGCTGTTTTTT
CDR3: CASSDRERPSTGELFF

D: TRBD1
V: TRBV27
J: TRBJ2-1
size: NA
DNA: TGTGCCAGCAGTCGGGGACAGGGGGGGTACAATGAGCAGTTCTTC
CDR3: CASSRGQGGYNEQFF

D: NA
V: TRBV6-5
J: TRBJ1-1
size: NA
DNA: TGTGCCAGCAGTTACGGGGGGTATATGAACACTGAAGCTTTCTTT
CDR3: CASSYGGYMNTEAFF

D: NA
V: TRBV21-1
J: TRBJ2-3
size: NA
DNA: TGTGCCAGCAGCAAAGCGCTTTCTAGGGCCCCTAGCAGGGTTAGCACAGATACGCAGTATTTT
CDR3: CASSKALSRAPSRVSTDTQYF

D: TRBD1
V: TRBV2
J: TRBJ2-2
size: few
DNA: TGTGCCAGCAGTCCGGGACAGGGTGTCACCGGGGAGCTGTTTTTT
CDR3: CASSPGQGVTGELFF

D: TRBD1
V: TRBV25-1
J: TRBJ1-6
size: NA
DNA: TGTGCCAGCAGTGAGGGGGACAGGGTCCTTCGGGCCCTCCACTTT
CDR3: CASSEGDRVLRALHF

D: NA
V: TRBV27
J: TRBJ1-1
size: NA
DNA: TGTGCCAGCAGTTTGAGGTCAGACACTGAAGCTTTCTTT
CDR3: CASSLRSDTEAFF

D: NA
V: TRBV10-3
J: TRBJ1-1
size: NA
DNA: TGTGCCATCGTCTCCTCTCAAGACACTGAAGCTTTCTTT
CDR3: CAIVSSQDTEAFF

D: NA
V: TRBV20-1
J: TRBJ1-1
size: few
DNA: TGCAGTGCTAGAGGGGGGGCGGGCATGAACACTGAAGCTTTCTTT
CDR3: CSARGGAGMNTEAFF

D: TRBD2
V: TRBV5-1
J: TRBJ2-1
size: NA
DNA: TGCGCCAGCAGCACGGGGGGGCGATATGAGCAGTTCTTC
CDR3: CASSTGGRYEQFF

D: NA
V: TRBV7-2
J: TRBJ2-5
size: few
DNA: TGTGCCAGCAGCCCCTTTCCTCGGGAGACCCAGTACTTC
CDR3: CASSPFPRETQYF

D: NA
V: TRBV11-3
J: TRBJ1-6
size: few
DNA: TGTGCCAGCAGCCTCCTCCGGATTAATTCACCCCTCCACTTT
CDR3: CASSLLRINSPLHF

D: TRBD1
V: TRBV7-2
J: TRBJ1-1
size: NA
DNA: TGTGCCAGCAGCTGGGACAGGGACACTGAAGCTTTCTTT
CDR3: CASSWDRDTEAFF

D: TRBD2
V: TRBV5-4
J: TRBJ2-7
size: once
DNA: TGTGCCAGCAGCCCGCGGACTAGGTCCTTTGACGAGCAGTACTTC
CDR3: CASSPRTRSFDEQYF

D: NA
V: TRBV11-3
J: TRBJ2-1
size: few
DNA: TGTGCCAGCAGCTTAGATGGTGGGAGCTATGAGCAGTTCTTC
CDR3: CASSLDGGSYEQFF

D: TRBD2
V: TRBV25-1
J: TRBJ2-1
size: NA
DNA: TGTGCCAGCAGTGCCGTAGCGGGAGGCTCCTACAATGAGCAGTTCTTC
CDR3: CASSAVAGGSYNEQFF

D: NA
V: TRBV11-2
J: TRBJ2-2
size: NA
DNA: TGTGCCAGCAGTTCTCTTCGGCAGAACACCGGGGAGCTGTTTTTT
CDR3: CASSSLRQNTGELFF

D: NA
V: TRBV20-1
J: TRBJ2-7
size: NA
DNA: TGCAGTGCTAGGCGGGCCGCAGGGGAGCAGTACTTC
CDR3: CSARRAAGEQYF

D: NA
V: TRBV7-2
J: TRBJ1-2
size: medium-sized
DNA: TGTGCCAGCAGCTTAGCGGCGGGGGTGGGTGGCTACACCTTC
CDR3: CASSLAAGVGGYTF

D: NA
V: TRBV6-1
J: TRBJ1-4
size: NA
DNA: TGTGCCAGCAGTGGGGACACGGTGAATGAAAAACTGTTTTTT
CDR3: CASSGDTVNEKLFF

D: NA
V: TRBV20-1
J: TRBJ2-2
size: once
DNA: TGCAGTGCTAGGCGGGGTTCCGGGGAGCTGTTTTTT
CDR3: CSARRGSGELFF